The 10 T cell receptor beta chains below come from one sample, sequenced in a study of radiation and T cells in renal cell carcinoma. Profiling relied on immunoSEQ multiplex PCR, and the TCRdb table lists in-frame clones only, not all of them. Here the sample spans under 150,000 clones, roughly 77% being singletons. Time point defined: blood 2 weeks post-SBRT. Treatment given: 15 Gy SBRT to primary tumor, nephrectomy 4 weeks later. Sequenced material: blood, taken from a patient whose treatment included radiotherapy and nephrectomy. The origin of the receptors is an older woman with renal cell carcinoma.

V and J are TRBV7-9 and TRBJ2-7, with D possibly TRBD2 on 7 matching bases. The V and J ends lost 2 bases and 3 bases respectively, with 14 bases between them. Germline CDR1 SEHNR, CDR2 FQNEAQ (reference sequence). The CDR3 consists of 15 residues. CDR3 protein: CASSLKGGGIYEQYF. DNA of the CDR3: TGTGCCAGCAGCTTAAAGGGAGGGGGTATCTACGAGCAGTACTTC.

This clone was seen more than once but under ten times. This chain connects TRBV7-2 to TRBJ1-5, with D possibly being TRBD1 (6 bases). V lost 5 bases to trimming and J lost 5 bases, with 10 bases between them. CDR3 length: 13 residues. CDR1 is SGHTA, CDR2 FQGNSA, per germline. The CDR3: CASSIQGDQPQHF. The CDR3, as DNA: TGTGCCAGCAGCATACAGGGTGATCAGCCCCAGCATTTT. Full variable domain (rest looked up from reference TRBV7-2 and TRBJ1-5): GAGVSQSPSNKVTEKGKDVELRCDPISGHTALYWYRQSLGQGLEFLIYFQGNSAPDKSGLPSDRFSAERTGGSVSTLTIQRTQQEDSAVYLCASSIQGDQPQHFGDGTRLSIL.

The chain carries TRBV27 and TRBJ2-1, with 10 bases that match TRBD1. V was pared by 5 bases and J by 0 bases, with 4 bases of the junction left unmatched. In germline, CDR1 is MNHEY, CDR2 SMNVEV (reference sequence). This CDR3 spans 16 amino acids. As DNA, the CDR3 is TGTGCCAGCAGTAGGACAGGGGGATTCTCCTACAATGAGCAGTTCTTC. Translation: CASSRTGGFSYNEQFF.

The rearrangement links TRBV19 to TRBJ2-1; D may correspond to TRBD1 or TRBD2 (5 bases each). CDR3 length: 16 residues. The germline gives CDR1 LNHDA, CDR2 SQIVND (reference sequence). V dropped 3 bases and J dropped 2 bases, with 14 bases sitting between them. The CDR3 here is CASSITSLGAYNEQFF. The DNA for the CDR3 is TGTGCCAGTAGTATTACTTCCTTGGGGGCCTACAATGAGCAGTTCTTC. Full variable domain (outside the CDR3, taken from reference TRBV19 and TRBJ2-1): DGGITQSPKYLFRKEGQNVTLSCEQNLNHDAMYWYRQDPGQGLRLIYYSQIVNDFQKGDIAEGYSVSREKKESFPLTVTSAQKNPTAFYLCASSITSLGAYNEQFFGPGTRLTVL.

The CDR3 here is CASSLSSTGVGTEAFF. The CDR3 DNA is TGTGCCAGCAGTTTATCTTCGACAGGGGTCGGGACTGAAGCTTTCTTT. V gene TRBV27 combines with J gene TRBJ1-1, with 8 bases that match TRBD1. The CDR3 consists of 16 residues. Germline loops: CDR1 MNHEY, CDR2 SMNVEV (reference sequence). J lost 5 bases, V lost 0 bases, and 8 bases had no gene match.

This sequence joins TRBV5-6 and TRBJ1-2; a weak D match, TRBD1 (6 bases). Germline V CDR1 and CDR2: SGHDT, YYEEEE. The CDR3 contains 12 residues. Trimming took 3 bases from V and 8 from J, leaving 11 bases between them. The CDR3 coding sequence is TGTGCCAGCAGCTCGCCACAGGGAGGCTACACCTTC. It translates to CASSSPQGGYTF. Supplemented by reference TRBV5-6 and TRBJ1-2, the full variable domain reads DAGVTQSPTHLIKTRGQQVTLRCSPKSGHDTVSWYQQALGQGPQFIFQYYEEEERQRGNFPDRFSGHQFPNYSSELNVNALLLGDSALYLCASSSPQGGYTFGSGTRLTVV.

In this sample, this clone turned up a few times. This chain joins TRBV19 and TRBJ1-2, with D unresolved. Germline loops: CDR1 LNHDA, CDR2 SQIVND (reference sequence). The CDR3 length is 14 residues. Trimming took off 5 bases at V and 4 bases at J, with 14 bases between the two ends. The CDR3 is CASSALQTLYGYTF. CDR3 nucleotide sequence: TGTGCCAGTAGTGCATTACAGACTCTCTATGGCTACACCTTC.

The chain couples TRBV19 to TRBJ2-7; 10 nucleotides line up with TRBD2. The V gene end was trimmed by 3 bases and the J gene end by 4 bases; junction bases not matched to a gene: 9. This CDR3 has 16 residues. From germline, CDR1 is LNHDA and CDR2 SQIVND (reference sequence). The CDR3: CASSILLGTSVYEQYF. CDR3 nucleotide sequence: TGTGCCAGTAGTATCCTCCTCGGGACTAGCGTTTACGAGCAGTACTTC.

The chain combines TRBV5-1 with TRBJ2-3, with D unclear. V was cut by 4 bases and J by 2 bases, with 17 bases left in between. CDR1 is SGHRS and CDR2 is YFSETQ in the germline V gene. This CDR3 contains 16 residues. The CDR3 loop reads CASSIGRNLPTDTQYF. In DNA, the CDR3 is TGCGCCAGCAGCATCGGACGAAACCTCCCCACAGATACGCAGTATTTT.

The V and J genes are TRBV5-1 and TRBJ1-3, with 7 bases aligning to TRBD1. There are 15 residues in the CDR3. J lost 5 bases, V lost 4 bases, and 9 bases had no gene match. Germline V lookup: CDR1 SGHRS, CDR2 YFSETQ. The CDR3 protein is CASSVYYRGRNTIYF. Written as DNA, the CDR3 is TGCGCCAGCAGCGTCTACTACAGGGGTCGAAACACCATATATTTT. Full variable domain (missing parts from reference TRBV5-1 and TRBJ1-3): KAGVTQTPRYLIKTRGQQVTLSCSPISGHRSVSWYQQTPGQGLQFLFEYFSETQRNKGNFPGRFSGRQFSNSRSEMNVSTLELGDSALYLCASSVYYRGRNTIYFGEGSWLTVV.